This note documents a single TCR beta chain sequence. These data belong to a study of T cell changes during pregnancy in multiple sclerosis. V was pared by 4 bases and J by 4 bases, with 3 bases of the junction left unmatched. From germline, CDR1 is SGDLS and CDR2 YYNGEE. The CDR3 is made up of 13 amino acids. Sequencing used immunoSEQ multiplex PCR; TCRdb keeps in-frame clones, though not all of them. Of about 53,000 clones in the sample, nearly 90% are singletons; the top ten hold around 5%. The sample was peripheral blood, taken after pregnancy. The clonotype comes from a female donor in good health, enrolled as a control in a pregnancy study. The chain couples TRBV9 to TRBJ1-1; TRBD1 agrees at 8 bases. CDR3 protein: CASSLTGGTEAFF. CDR3 DNA sequence: TGTGCCAGCAGCTTAACAGGGGGCACTGAAGCTTTCTTT.